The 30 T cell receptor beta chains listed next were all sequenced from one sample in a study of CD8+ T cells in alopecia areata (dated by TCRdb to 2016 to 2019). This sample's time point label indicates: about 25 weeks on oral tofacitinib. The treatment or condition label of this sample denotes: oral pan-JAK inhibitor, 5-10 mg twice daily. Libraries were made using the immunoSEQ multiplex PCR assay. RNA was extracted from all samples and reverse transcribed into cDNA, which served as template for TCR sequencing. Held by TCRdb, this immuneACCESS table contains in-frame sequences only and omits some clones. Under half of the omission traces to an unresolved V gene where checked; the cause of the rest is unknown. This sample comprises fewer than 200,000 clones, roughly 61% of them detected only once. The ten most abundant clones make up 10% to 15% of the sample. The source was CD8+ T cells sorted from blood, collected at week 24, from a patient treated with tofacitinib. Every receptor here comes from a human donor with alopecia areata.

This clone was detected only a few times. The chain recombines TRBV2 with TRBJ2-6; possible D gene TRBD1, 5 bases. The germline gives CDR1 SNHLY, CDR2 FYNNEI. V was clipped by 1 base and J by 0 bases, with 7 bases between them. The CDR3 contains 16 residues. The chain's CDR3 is CASSEVRDSGANVLTF. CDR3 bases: TGTGCCAGCAGTGAAGTCAGGGACTCTGGGGCCAACGTCCTGACTTTC.

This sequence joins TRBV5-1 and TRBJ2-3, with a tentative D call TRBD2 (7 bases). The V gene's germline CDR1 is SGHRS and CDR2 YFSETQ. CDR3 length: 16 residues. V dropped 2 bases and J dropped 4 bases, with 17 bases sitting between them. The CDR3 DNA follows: TGCGCCAGCAGCTTTACACAGGGAGGGAGGTCAGATACGCAGTATTTT. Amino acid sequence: CASSFTQGGRSDTQYF.

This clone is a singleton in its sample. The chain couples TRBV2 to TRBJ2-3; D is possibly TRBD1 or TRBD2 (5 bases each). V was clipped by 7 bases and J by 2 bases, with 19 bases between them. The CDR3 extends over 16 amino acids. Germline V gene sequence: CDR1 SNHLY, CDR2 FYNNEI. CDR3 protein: CASTSRGPKITDTQYF. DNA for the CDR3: TGTGCCAGCACTTCACGGGGACCTAAAATCACAGATACGCAGTATTTT.

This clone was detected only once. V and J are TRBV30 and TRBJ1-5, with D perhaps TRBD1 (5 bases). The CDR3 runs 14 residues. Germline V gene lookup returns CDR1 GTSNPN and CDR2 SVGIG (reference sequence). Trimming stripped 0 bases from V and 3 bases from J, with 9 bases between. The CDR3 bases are TGTGCCTGGAGTGTGGGACCGAACAATCAGCCCCAGCATTTT. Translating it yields CAWSVGPNNQPQHF.

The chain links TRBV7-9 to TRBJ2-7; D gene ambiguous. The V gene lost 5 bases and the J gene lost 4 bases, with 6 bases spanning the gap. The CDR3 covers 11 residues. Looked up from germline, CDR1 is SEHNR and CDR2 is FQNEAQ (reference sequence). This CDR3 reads CASSPLYEQYF. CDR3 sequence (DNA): TGTGCCAGCAGCCCGTTATACGAGCAGTACTTC.

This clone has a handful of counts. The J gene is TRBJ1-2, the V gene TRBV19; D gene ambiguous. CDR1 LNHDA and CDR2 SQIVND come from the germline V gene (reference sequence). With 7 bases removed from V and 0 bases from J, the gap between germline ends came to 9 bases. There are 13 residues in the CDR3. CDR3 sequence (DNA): TGTGCCAGTAACCCGGGAGCTAACTATGGCTACACCTTC. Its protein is CASNPGANYGYTF.

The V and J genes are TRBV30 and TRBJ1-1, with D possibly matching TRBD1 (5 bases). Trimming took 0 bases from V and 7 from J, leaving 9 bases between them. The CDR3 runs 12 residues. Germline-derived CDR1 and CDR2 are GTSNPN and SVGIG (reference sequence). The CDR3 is CAWSVVDNEAFF. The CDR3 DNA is TGTGCCTGGAGTGTAGTGGACAATGAAGCTTTCTTT.

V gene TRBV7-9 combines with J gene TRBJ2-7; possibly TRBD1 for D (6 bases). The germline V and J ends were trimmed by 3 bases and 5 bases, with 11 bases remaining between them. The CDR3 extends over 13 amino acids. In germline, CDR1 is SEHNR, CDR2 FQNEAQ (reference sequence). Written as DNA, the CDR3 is TGTGCCAGCAGCTTTACAGGGTTCAACGAGCAGTACTTC. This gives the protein CASSFTGFNEQYF.

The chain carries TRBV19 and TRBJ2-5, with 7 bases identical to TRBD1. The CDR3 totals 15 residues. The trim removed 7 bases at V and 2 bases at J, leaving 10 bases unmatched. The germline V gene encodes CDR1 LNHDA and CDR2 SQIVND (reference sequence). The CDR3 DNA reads TGTGCCAGTACGAAAGGGACAGCACCTCAAGAGACCCAGTACTTC. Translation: CASTKGTAPQETQYF.

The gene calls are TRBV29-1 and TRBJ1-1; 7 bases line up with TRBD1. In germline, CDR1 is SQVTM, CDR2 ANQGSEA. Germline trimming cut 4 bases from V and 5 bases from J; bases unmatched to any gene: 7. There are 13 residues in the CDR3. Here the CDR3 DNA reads TGCAGCGTTGTTAAGGGGGCTGAGACTGAAGCTTTCTTT. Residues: CSVVKGAETEAFF.

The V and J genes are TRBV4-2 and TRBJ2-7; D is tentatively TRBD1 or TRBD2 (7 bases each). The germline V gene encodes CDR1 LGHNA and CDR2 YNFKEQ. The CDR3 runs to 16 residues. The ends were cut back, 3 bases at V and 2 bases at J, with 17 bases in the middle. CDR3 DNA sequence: TGTGCCAGCAGCCAGCGGAAGACAGGGACTACCTACGAGCAGTACTTC. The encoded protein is CASSQRKTGTTYEQYF.

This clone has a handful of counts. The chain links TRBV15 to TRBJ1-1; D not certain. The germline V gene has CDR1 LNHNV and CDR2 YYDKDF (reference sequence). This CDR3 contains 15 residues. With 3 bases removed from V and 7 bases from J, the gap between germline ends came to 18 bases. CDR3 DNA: TGTGCCACCAGCAGGGCCCCCGGTGAAATGGTTGAAGCTTTCTTT. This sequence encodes CATSRAPGEMVEAFF. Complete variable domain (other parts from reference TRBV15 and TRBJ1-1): DAMVIQNPRYQVTQFGKPVTLSCSQTLNHNVMYWYQQKSSQAPKLLFHYYDKDFNNEADTPDNFQSRRPNTSFCFLDIRSPGLGDTAMYLCATSRAPGEMVEAFFGQGTRLTVV.

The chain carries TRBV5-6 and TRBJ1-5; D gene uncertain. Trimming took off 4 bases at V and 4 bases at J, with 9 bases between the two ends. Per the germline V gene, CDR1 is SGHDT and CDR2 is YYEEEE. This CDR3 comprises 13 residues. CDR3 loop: CASSEQSNQPQHF. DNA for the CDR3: TGTGCCAGCAGCGAACAGAGTAATCAGCCCCAGCATTTT.

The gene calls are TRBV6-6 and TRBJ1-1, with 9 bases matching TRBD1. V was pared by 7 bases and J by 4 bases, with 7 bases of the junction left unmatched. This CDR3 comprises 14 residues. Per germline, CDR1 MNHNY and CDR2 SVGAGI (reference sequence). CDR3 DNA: TGTGCCAGCACGACAGGGGGGTGGGGCACTGAAGCTTTCTTT. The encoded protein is CASTTGGWGTEAFF.

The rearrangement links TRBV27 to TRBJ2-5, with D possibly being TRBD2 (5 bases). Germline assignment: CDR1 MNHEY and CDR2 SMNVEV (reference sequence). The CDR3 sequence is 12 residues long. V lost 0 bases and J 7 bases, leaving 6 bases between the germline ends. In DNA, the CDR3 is TGTGCCAGCAGTTTATCTGGAGGGACCCAGTACTTC. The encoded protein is CASSLSGGTQYF.

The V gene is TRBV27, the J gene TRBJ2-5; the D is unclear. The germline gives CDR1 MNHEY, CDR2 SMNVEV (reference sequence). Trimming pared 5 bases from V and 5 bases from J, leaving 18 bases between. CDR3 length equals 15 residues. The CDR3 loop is CASSPYRSVGETQYF. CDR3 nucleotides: TGTGCCAGCAGTCCTTACCGTTCGGTTGGGGAGACCCAGTACTTC.

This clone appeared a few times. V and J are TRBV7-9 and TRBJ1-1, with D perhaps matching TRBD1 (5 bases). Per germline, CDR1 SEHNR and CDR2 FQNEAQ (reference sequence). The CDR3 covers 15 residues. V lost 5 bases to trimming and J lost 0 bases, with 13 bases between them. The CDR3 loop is CASSPPRRVNTEAFF. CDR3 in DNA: TGTGCCAGCAGCCCCCCCCGCAGGGTGAACACTGAAGCTTTCTTT.

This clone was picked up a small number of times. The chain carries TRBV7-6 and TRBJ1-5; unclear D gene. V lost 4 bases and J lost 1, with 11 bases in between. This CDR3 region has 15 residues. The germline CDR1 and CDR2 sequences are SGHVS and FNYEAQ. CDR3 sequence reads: CASSSTPGSNQPQHF. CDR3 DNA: TGTGCCAGCAGCTCGACCCCGGGGAGCAATCAGCCCCAGCATTTT.

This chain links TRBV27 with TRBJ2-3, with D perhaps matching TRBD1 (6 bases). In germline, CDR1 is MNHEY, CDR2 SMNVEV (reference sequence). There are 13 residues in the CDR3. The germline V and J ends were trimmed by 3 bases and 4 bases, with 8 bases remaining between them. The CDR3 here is CASSLWTADTQYF. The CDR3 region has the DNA TGTGCCAGCAGTTTGTGGACAGCAGATACGCAGTATTTT.

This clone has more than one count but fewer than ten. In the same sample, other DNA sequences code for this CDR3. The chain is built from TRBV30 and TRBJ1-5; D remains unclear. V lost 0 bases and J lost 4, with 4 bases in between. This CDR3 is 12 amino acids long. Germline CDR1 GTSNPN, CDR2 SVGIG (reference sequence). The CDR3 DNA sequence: TGTGCCTGGAGTGTACTAAATCAGCCCCAGCATTTT. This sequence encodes CAWSVLNQPQHF.

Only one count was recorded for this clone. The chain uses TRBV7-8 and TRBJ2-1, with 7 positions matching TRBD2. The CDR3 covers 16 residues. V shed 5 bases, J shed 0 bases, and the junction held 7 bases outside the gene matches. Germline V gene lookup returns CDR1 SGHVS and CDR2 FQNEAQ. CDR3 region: CASSPRAGSSYNEQFF. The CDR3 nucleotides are TGTGCCAGCAGCCCTCGAGCGGGGAGCTCCTACAATGAGCAGTTCTTC.

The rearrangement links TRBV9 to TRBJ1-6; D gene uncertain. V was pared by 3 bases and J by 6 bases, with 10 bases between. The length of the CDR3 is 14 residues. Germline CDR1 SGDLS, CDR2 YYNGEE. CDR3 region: CASSDWPGNSPLHF. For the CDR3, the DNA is TGTGCCAGCAGCGATTGGCCCGGTAATTCACCCCTCCACTTT.

The CDR3 DNA follows: TGTGCCAGCAGCTTAAGCATGTCGACTGAAGCTTTCTTT. Translated: CASSLSMSTEAFF. The V and J genes are TRBV7-3 and TRBJ1-1; D gene uncertain. CDR1 and CDR2 (germline): SGHTA, FQGTGA. The CDR3 is 13 residues long. V was pared by 1 base and J by 5 bases, with 8 bases between.

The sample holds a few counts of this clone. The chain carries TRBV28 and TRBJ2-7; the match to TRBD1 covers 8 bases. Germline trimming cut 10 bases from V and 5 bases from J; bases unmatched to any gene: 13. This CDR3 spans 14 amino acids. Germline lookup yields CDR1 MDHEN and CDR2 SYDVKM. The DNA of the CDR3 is TGTGCCACCAAGAGTGGACAGGGAAAGGACGAGCAGTACTTC. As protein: CATKSGQGKDEQYF.

CDR3 in DNA: TGTGCCAGCAGCTTGGGGGATAGCACAGATACGCAGTATTTT. This codes for CASSLGDSTDTQYF. V is TRBV5-6 and J is TRBJ2-3; no clear D gene. The CDR3 extends over 14 amino acids. Trimming left V 0 bases short and J 0 bases short, with 5 bases between. The V gene's germline CDR1 is SGHDT and CDR2 YYEEEE.

CDR3 bases: TGTGCCAGCAGTTCCCACCCCTACGGTTTTCTCCCCTTTAGCGGGGGGGAAGAGACCCAGTACTTC. This sequence encodes CASSSHPYGFLPFSGGEETQYF. The chain employs TRBV27 and TRBJ2-5; 11 bases map to TRBD2. V was clipped by 4 bases and J by 3 bases; unmatched bases: 25. The CDR3 runs to 22 residues. Germline V gene lookup returns CDR1 MNHEY and CDR2 SMNVEV (reference sequence).

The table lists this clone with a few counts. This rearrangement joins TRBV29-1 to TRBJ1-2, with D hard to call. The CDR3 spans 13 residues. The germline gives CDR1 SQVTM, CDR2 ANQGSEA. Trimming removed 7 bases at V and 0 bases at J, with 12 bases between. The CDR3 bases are TGCAGCGCTAGGGAGGGTTCTAACTATGGCTACACCTTC. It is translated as CSAREGSNYGYTF.

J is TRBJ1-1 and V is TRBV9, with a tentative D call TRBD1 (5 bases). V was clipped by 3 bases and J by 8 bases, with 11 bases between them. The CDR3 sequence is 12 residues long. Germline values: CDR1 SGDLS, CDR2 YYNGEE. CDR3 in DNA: TGTGCCAGCAGCGCTCTTGGGGGAGAAGCTTTCTTT. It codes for CASSALGGEAFF. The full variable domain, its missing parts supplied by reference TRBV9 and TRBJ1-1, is DSGVTQTPKHLITATGQRVTLRCSPRSGDLSVYWYQQSLDQGLQFLIQYYNGEERAKGNILERFSAQQFPDLHSELNLSSLELGDSALYFCASSALGGEAFFGQGTRLTVV.

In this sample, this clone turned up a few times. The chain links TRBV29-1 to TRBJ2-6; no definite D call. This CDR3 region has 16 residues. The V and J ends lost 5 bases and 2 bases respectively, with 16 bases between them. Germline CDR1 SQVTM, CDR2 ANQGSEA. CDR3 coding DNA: TGCAGCGTTACCAGCCCAGACGTTCCTGGGGCCAACGTCCTGACTTTC. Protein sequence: CSVTSPDVPGANVLTF.

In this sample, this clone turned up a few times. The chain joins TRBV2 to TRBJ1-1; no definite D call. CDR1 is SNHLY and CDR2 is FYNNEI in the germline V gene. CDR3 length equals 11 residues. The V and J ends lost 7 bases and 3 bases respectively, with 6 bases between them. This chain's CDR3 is CASKSYTEAFF. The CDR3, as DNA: TGTGCCAGCAAGTCGTACACTGAAGCTTTCTTT.